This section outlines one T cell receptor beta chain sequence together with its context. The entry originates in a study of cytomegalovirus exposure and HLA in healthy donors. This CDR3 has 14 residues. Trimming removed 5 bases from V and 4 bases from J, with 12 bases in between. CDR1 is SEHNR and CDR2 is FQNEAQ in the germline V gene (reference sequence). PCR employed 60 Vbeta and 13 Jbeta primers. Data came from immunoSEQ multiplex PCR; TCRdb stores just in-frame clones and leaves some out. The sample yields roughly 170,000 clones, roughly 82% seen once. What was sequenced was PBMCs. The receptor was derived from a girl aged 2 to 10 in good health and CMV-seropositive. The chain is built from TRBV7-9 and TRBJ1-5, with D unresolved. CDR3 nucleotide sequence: TGTGCCAGCAGCAAGGACGGGATAAATCAGCCCCAGCATTTT. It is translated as CASSKDGINQPQHF.